This T cell receptor beta chain was sequenced during a study of CD8 T cells in ankylosing spondylitis (dated by TCRdb to about 2017). Background for the entire study: To find TCR variants linked to disease, the study profiled T cell receptor beta repertoires in ankylosing spondylitis patients and healthy donors. The full study cohort comprised about 24 ankylosing spondylitis patients and 85 to 120 healthy donors. Peripheral blood was sampled, and synovial fluid was also collected from ankylosing spondylitis patients. Study-wide conclusions, independent of this receptor: The disease-linked clones had a CD8+ phenotype and were found at relatively low frequencies in peripheral blood. According to the report, matched synovial fluid samples from ankylosing spondylitis patients were significantly enriched for the disease-linked clones. Blood from ankylosing spondylitis patients appeared to be characterized by a TCR beta motif composed of under 10 highly homologous amino acid variants. Some TCR beta motif variants had previously been reported in synovial fluid and blood of reactive arthritis patients, which suggested common disease-initiation mechanisms.

This clonotype came up many times. Its cognate antigen has yet to be identified. No base quality information exists; no much larger clone differs at one position. For sequencing, an Illumina HiSeq 2500 was employed. Quantitative 5'-RACE with molecular barcodes was used to prepare TCR beta libraries. Turning to the authors' computational methods: Disease-linked TCR variants were identified with a new computational method built on a probabilistic model of VDJ rearrangement. TCRdb trimmed public reads at Q25 via fastp, called clones via MiXCR and kept in-frame beta chains. Each entry merges the rows of one CDR3 protein and shows their most common DNA and genes. The authors' filters were not applied to this entry. The sample records 150,000 to 200,000 distinct CDR3 sequences, around 13% of which are singletons. Approximately 10% of the sample goes to the ten largest clones. Measured from the cysteine to the phenylalanine, the CDR3 is 15 residues long. Of all the DNA, just the CDR3 is kept, 45 bases in frame from base 1. V and J are truncated by 0 bases and 3 bases respectively, leaving an intervening sequence of 13 bases. CDR1 SGHRS and CDR2 YFSETQ were looked up in the germline V gene.

Recombination linked TRBV5-1 to TRBJ2-7; the D gene is perhaps TRBD2, from 6 matching bases. The receptor was isolated from a female donor with ankylosing spondylitis or in good health (not recorded which). Sequenced: blood, either unsorted or a sorted T cell fraction (not recorded which). CDR3 protein: CASSLDVGGNYEQYF. The DNA sequence is as follows: TGCGCCAGCAGCTTGGATGTCGGCGGGAACTACGAGCAGTACTTC.